These 5 T cell receptor beta chains were sequenced from one sample in a study of cytomegalovirus exposure and HLA in healthy donors. It was with 60 Vbeta and 13 Jbeta primers that the PCR ran. The data were produced by immunoSEQ multiplex PCR, yet TCRdb's version contains in-frame clones alone and is incomplete. The sample holds about 150,000 clones, almost 80% seen once. The sample taken for sequencing was PBMCs. These receptors were collected from a male donor in good health and CMV-seronegative.

The chain carries TRBV30 and TRBJ1-1, with D possibly TRBD1 on 5 matching bases. Germline CDR1 and CDR2: GTSNPN and SVGIG (reference sequence). This CDR3 has 12 amino acids. The V end lost 1 base, the J end lost 7 bases, and 10 bases lay between the germline ends. This CDR3 reads CAWSEGQSEAFF. The CDR3 bases are TGTGCCTGGAGTGAGGGGCAGAGTGAAGCTTTCTTT.

As regards this clone: An end of the junction does not agree with germline; a read error may underlie this. V usage is TRBV19 and J usage is TRBJ2-4, with 7 bases lining up with TRBD1. The CDR3 extends over 14 amino acids. CDR1 and CDR2 from the germline V gene are LNHDA and SQIVND (reference sequence). CDR3 nucleotides: TGTGCCAGTAGTACGACAGGGTCCAACAACATTCAGTACTTC. It encodes CASSTTGSNNIQYF.

This clone was counted between two and nine times. The rearrangement uses TRBV7-9 and TRBJ2-3, with a possible D match to TRBD2 (5 bases). CDR1 is SEHNR and CDR2 is FQNEAQ in the germline V gene (reference sequence). The CDR3 is 15 residues long. Trimming took off 5 bases at V and 2 bases at J, with 14 bases between the two ends. The CDR3 bases are TGTGCCAGCAGCCCCAGCCCAGCGGACACAGATACGCAGTATTTT. Translating gives CASSPSPADTDTQYF. Looking up the rest from reference TRBV7-9 and TRBJ2-3 gives the full variable domain: DTGVSQNPRHKITKRGQNVTFRCDPISEHNRLYWYRQTLGQGPEFLTYFQNEAQLEKSRLLSDRFSAERPKGSFSTLEIQRTEQGDSAMYLCASSPSPADTDTQYFGPGTRLTVL.

In DNA, the CDR3 is TGCAACGTGAGGGGGCACGAGCAGTACTTC. Its protein product is CNVRGHEQYF. This sequence joins TRBV29-1 and TRBJ2-7; 7 bases fit TRBD1. The CDR3 totals 10 residues. Looked up from germline, CDR1 is SQVTM and CDR2 is ANQGSEA.

The chain employs TRBV7-9 and TRBJ1-6; D not certain. Trimming pared 1 base from V and 10 bases from J, leaving 5 bases between. This CDR3 is built from 12 residues. Germline assignment: CDR1 SEHNR and CDR2 FQNEAQ (reference sequence). The CDR3 is CASSLVESPLHF. DNA of the CDR3: TGTGCCAGCAGCTTAGTAGAGTCACCCCTCCACTTT.